This T cell receptor beta chain was identified in a study of blood T cell repertoires in COVID-19. Trimming took off 4 bases at V and 1 base at J, with 13 bases between the two ends. Per the germline V gene, CDR1 is SGHTS and CDR2 is YDEGEE. The CDR3 consists of 15 residues. Under the authors' procedure: It was from reference gene primer amplification that nucleated cell counts were estimated. Method: immunoSEQ multiplex PCR; TCRdb's copy keeps in-frame clones and lacks some. V and J calls plus clone size are reproduced from that table; the DNA served to infer D and trimming. Among roughly 250,000 clones listed, more than 85% were seen once.

The sequenced sample was peripheral blood. This sequence originates from a person under 30 with COVID-19, enrolled during active disease. This chain links TRBV5-8 with TRBJ2-3, with D tentatively TRBD1 (8 bases). CDR3 nucleotide sequence: TGTGCCAGCAGCGGGAGGGGACAGGGCACAGATACGCAGTATTTT. Translation gives CASSGRGQGTDTQYF.